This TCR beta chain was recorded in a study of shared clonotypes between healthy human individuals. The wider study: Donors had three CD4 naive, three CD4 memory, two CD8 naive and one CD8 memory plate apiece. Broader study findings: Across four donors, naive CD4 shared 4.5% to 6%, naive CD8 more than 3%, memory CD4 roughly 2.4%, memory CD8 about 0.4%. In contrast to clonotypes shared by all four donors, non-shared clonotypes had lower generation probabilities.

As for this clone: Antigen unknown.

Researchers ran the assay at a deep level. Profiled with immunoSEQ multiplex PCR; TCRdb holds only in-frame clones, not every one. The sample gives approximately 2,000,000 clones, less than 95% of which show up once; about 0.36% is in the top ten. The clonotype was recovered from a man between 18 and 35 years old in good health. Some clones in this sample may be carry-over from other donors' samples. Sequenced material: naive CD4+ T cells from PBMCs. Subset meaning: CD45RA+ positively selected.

The CDR3 DNA follows: TGCGCCAGCAGGCAGAGGGGTTCACCCCTCCACTTT. Protein product: CASRQRGSPLHF. The chain has TRBV4-1 and TRBJ1-6; possible D gene TRBD1, 5 bases. CDR1 is MGHRA and CDR2 is YSYEKL in the germline V gene. The CDR3 is 12 amino acids. V was clipped by 6 bases and J by 9 bases, with 9 bases between them.